Following are 13 T cell receptor beta chains from one sample sequenced in a study of cytomegalovirus exposure and HLA in healthy donors. PCR amplification relied on 60 Vbeta primers (plus 13 Jbeta primers). The table came from immunoSEQ multiplex PCR; TCRdb's copy has only in-frame clones and leaves some out. The sample has around 36,000 clones, and its top ten clones hold about 3.2%. Sequenced input: PBMCs. The receptors were sampled from a woman aged 30 to 39 in good health and CMV-seropositive.

The rearrangement links TRBV19 to TRBJ2-7; the D gene is possibly TRBD1 (6 bases). The germline CDR1 and CDR2 sequences are LNHDA and SQIVND (reference sequence). The CDR3 extends over 16 amino acids. Deletions cut 6 bases from V and 0 bases from J, with 18 bases between. DNA for the CDR3: TGTGCCAGTAGCTCTGGGACATCGGGGAGCTCCTACGAGCAGTACTTC. It yields the protein CASSSGTSGSSYEQYF.

V usage is TRBV6-1 and J usage is TRBJ1-6, with 7 bases fitting TRBD1. Germline assignment: CDR1 MNHNS and CDR2 SASEGT. Trimming at V came to 1 base and at J to 7 bases, leaving 4 bases not matched to a gene. The CDR3 contains 15 residues. The DNA of the CDR3 is TGTGCCAGCAGTGAAGGACAGGGATTAAATTCACCCCTCCACTTT. This gives the protein CASSEGQGLNSPLHF.

The rearrangement uses TRBV14 and TRBJ1-1; D perhaps matches TRBD1 (5 bases). V was pared by 3 bases and J by 1 base, with 18 bases between. Per germline, CDR1 SGHDN and CDR2 FVKESK. The CDR3 sequence is 17 residues long. The CDR3 region is CASSHDSARAWNTEAFF. DNA for the CDR3: TGTGCCAGCAGCCACGACAGTGCCAGGGCATGGAACACTGAAGCTTTCTTT.

The rearrangement links TRBV5-4 to TRBJ2-1, with TRBD1 identical over 8 bases. Germline CDR1 and CDR2: SGHNT and YYREEE (reference sequence). The CDR3 runs to 14 residues. The junction had 6 bases not matched to a gene; V was cut back by 5 bases and J by 5 bases. The CDR3 DNA follows: TGTGCCAGCAGGGCCTGGGACAGGAACAATGAGCAGTTCTTC. It encodes CASRAWDRNNEQFF.

The chain has TRBV5-1 and TRBJ1-1, with unresolved D. With 4 bases removed from V and 3 bases from J, the gap between germline ends came to 4 bases. The CDR3 contains 11 residues. Per germline, CDR1 SGHRS and CDR2 YFSETQ. The CDR3 sequence: CASSTDTEAFF. Here the CDR3 DNA reads TGCGCCAGCAGCACGGACACTGAAGCTTTCTTT. The complete variable domain, with remaining parts taken from reference TRBV5-1 and TRBJ1-1, reads KAGVTQTPRYLIKTRGQQVTLSCSPISGHRSVSWYQQTPGQGLQFLFEYFSETQRNKGNFPGRFSGRQFSNSRSEMNVSTLELGDSALYLCASSTDTEAFFGQGTRLTVV.

This chain uses TRBV6-1 with TRBJ2-2, with TRBD1 matching 7 bases. With V trimmed by 4 bases and J by 6 bases, 5 bases remained unmatched. Germline V gene data show CDR1 as MNHNS and CDR2 as SASEGT. The length of the CDR3 is 14 residues. The CDR3 protein is CASSGQGASGELFF. Here the CDR3 DNA reads TGTGCCAGCAGTGGACAGGGTGCCTCCGGGGAGCTGTTTTTT.

This chain links TRBV2 with TRBJ1-6; 10 bases are shared with TRBD1. CDR3 length equals 15 residues. V shed 4 bases and J 10 bases; nucleotides not matched to a gene: 7. Germline V gene data show CDR1 as SNHLY and CDR2 as FYNNEI. The CDR3 protein is CASSGQGAFGSPLHF. CDR3 DNA: TGTGCCAGCAGTGGACAGGGGGCGTTCGGCTCACCCCTCCACTTT.

The chain employs TRBV6-5 and TRBJ2-3; D is perhaps TRBD1 (6 bases). The ends were cut back, 2 bases at V and 6 bases at J, with 12 bases in the middle. This CDR3 is built from 14 residues. Germline V gene lookup returns CDR1 MNHEY and CDR2 SVGAGI. Here the CDR3 reads CASSYTRGSDTQYF. CDR3 DNA: TGTGCCAGCAGTTACACCAGGGGATCGGATACGCAGTATTTT.

This sequence joins TRBV4-1 and TRBJ2-1; 8 nucleotides line up with TRBD2. After removal of 2 bases from V and 3 bases from J, the junction contained 15 bases not matched to a gene. Germline V gives CDR1 MGHRA, CDR2 YSYEKL. This CDR3 has 19 residues. The CDR3 reads CASSQPTSARSTHYNEQFF. CDR3 bases: TGCGCCAGCAGCCAACCGACTAGCGCCCGATCGACCCACTACAATGAGCAGTTCTTC.

The chain couples TRBV2 to TRBJ1-1; D is perhaps TRBD1 (6 bases). Trimming left V 6 bases short and J 3 bases short, with 20 bases between. Germline V lookup: CDR1 SNHLY, CDR2 FYNNEI. The CDR3 has 16 residues. The CDR3 here is CASRGLGGAKYTEAFF. The CDR3 region has the DNA TGTGCCAGCAGGGGACTCGGGGGGGCGAAGTACACTGAAGCTTTCTTT. Using reference TRBV2 and TRBJ1-1 for the parts outside the CDR3, the full variable domain is EPEVTQTPSHQVTQMGQEVILRCVPISNHLYFYWYRQILGQKVEFLVSFYNNEISEKSEIFDDQFSVERPDGSNFTLKIRSTKLEDSAMYFCASRGLGGAKYTEAFFGQGTRLTVV.

This chain uses TRBV6-1 with TRBJ2-7; D unresolved. V dropped 6 bases and J dropped 3 bases, with 9 bases sitting between them. The CDR3 has 12 residues. From germline, CDR1 is MNHNS and CDR2 SASEGT. CDR3 amino acids: CASSPSSYEQYF. The DNA of the CDR3 is TGTGCCAGCAGCCCCTCCAGCTACGAGCAGTACTTC.

The chain uses TRBV5-4 and TRBJ2-3; 7 bases map to TRBD2. Germline V gene sequence: CDR1 SGHNT, CDR2 YYREEE (reference sequence). Trimming cost V 1 base and J 3 bases; bases outside gene matches: 11. This CDR3 spans 17 amino acids. The CDR3 here is CASSLMRTRKLTDTQYF. The CDR3 nucleotides are TGTGCCAGCAGCTTGATGCGGACTAGAAAGTTGACAGATACGCAGTATTTT.

The chain links TRBV5-6 to TRBJ1-6; the D is unclear. Germline assignment: CDR1 SGHDT and CDR2 YYEEEE. This CDR3 has 15 amino acids. V was trimmed by 0 bases and J by 12 bases, leaving 16 bases between them. The CDR3 loop reads CASSLARIELEPLHF. In DNA form, the CDR3 reads TGTGCCAGCAGCTTGGCTAGGATTGAGTTGGAACCCCTCCACTTT.